The present T cell receptor (beta chain) was sequenced within a study of T cells expressing NK-cell markers. Notes on the study in general: Roughly six donors showed dominant NKG2C+ clonotypes comprising about 1.0-8% of their CD8+ T cells.

Turning to this clonotype: What it binds is not known.

TCRdb re-called the 5' RACE reads; one entry per CDR3 protein, DNA not given. The sample's table shows under 35,000 distinct CDR3 sequences. There are 12 residues in the CDR3. Germline CDR1 SEHNR, CDR2 FQNEAQ (reference sequence). This chain uses TRBV7-9 with TRBJ1-5. The sample comprised blood T cells: a sorted CD56 or NKG2C T cell subset, CD4+ or CD8+ T cells, or bulk PBMC T cells (not recorded which). The receptor's source is a woman aged 18 to 69 in good health. CDR3 sequence reads: CASSDRNQPQHF.